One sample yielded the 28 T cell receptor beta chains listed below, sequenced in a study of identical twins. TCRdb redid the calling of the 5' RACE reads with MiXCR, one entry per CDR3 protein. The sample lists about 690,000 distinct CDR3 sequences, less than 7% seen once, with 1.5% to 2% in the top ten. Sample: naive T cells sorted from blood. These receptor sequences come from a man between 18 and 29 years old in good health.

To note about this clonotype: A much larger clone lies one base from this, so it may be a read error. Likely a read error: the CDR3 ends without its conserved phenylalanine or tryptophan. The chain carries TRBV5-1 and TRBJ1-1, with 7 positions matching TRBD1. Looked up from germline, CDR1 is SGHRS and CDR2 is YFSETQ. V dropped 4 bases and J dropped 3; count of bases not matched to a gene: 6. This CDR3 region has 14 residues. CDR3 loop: CASSPTGLDTEAFC. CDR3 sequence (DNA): TGCGCCAGCAGCCCGACAGGGCTGGACACTGAAGCTTTCTGT.

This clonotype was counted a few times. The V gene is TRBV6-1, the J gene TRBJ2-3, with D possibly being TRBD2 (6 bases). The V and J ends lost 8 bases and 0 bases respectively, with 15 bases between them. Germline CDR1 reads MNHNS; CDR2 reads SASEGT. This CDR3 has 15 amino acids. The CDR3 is CASPPGGTSTDTQYF. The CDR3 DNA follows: TGTGCCAGCCCCCCCGGGGGTACTAGCACAGATACGCAGTATTTT.

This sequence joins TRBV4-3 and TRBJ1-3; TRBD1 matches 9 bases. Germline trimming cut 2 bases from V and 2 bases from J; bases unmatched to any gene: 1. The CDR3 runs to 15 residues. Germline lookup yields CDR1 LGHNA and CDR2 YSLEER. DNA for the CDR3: TGCGCCAGCAGCCAATGGACAGGGGCTGGAAACACCATATATTTT. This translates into CASSQWTGAGNTIYF.

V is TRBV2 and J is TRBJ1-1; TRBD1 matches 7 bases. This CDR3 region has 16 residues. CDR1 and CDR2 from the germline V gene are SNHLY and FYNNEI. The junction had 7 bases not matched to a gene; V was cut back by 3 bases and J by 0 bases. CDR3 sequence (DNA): TGTGCCAGCAGTGACGCAGGGGGGCTTATGAACACTGAAGCTTTCTTT. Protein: CASSDAGGLMNTEAFF.

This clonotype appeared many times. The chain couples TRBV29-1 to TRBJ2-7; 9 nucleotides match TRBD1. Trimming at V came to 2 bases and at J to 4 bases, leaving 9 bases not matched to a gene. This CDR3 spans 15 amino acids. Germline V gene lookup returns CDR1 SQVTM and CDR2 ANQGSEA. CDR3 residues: CSVELLGQGTYEQYF. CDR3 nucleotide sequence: TGCAGCGTTGAATTATTGGGACAGGGTACGTACGAGCAGTACTTC.

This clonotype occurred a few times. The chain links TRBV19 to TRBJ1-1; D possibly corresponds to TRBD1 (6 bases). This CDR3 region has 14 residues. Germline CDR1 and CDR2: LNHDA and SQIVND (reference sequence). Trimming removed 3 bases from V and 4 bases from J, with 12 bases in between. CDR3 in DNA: TGTGCCAGTAGTATGGCGAGGGGGGGCACTGAAGCTTTCTTT. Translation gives CASSMARGGTEAFF. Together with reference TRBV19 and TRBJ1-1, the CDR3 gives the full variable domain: DGGITQSPKYLFRKEGQNVTLSCEQNLNHDAMYWYRQDPGQGLRLIYYSQIVNDFQKGDIAEGYSVSREKKESFPLTVTSAQKNPTAFYLCASSMARGGTEAFFGQGTRLTVV.

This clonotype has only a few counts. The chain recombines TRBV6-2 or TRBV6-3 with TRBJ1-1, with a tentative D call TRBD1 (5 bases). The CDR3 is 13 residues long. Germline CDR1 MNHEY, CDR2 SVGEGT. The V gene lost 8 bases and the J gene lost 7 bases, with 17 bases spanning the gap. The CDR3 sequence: CASETHRSLEAFF. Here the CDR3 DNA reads TGTGCCAGCGAAACCCACAGGAGTCTTGAAGCTTTCTTT.

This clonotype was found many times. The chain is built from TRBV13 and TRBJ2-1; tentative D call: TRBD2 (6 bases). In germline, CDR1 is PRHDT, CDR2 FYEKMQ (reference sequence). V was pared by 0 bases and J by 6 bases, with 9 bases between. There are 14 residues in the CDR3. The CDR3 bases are TGTGCCAGCAGCTTAGGCCGGGAGATCAATGAGCAGTTCTTC. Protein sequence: CASSLGREINEQFF.

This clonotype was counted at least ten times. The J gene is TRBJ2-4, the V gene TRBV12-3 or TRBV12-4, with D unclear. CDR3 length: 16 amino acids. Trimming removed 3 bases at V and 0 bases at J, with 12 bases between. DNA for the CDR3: TGTGCCAGCAGTTTGTATCGTGCCTCAGCCAAAAACATTCAGTACTTC. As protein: CASSLYRASAKNIQYF.

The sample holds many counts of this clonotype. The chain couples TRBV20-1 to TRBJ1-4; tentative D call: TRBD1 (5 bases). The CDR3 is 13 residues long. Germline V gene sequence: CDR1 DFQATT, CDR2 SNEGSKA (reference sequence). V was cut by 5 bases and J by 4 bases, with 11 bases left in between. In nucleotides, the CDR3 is TGCAGTGCTCCGGGACCGATTAATGAAAAACTGTTTTTT. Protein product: CSAPGPINEKLFF.

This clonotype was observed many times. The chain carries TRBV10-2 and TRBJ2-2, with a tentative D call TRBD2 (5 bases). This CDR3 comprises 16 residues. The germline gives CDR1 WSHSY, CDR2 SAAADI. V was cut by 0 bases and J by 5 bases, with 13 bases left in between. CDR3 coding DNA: TGCGCCAGCAGTGAGTCTGGTGGGAGCAGGACCGGGGAGCTGTTTTTT. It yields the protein CASSESGGSRTGELFF.

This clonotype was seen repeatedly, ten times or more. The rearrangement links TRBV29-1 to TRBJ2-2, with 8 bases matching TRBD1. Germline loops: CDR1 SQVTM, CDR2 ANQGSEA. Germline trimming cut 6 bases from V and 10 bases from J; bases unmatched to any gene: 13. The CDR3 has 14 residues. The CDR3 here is CSVLKSGTGLELFF. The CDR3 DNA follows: TGCAGCGTGCTGAAGTCCGGGACAGGATTGGAGCTGTTTTTT.

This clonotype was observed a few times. CDR3 in DNA: TGTGCCAGCAGAGCCGGGACTAGCAACAATGAGCAGTTCTTC. This translates into CASRAGTSNNEQFF. The chain carries TRBV28 and TRBJ2-1; 9 bases agree with TRBD2. Germline V lookup: CDR1 MDHEN, CDR2 SYDVKM. The CDR3 has 14 amino acids. The V gene end was trimmed by 6 bases and the J gene end by 5 bases; junction bases not matched to a gene: 5.

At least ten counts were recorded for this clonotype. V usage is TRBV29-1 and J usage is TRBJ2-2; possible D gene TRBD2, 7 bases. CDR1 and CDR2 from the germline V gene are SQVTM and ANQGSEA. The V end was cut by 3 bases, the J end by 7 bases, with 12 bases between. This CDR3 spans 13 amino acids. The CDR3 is CSVDWGGGGELFF. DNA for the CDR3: TGCAGCGTTGACTGGGGGGGCGGCGGGGAGCTGTTTTTT.

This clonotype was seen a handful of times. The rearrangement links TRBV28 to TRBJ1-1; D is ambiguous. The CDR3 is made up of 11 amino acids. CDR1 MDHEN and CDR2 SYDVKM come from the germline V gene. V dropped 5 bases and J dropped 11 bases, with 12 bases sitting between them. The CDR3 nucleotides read TGTGCCAGCAGTCATGAGTTAGGGGCTTTCTTT. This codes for CASSHELGAFF. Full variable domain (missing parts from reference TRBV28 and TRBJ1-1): DVKVTQSSRYLVKRTGEKVFLECVQDMDHENMFWYRQDPGLGLRLIYFSYDVKMKEKGDIPEGYSVSREKKERFSLILESASTNQTSMYLCASSHELGAFFGQGTRLTVV.

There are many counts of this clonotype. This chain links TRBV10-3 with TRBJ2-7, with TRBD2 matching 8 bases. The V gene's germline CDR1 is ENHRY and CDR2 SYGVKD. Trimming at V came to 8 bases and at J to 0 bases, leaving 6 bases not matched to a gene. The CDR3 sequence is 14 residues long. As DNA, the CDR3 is TGTGCCATCGGACCGGGACTAGACTCCTACGAGCAGTACTTC. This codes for CAIGPGLDSYEQYF.

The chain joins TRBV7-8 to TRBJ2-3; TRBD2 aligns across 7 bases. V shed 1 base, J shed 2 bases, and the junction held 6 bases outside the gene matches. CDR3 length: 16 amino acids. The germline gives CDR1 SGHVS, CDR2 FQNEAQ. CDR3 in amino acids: CASSLVGGSATDTQYF. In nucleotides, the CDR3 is TGTGCCAGCAGCTTAGTGGGCGGGAGTGCCACAGATACGCAGTATTTT. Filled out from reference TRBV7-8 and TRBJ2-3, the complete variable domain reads GAGVSQSPRYKVAKRGQDVALRCDPISGHVSLFWYQQALGQGPEFLTYFQNEAQLDKSGLPSDRFFAERPEGSVSTLKIQRTQQEDSAVYLCASSLVGGSATDTQYFGPGTRLTVL.

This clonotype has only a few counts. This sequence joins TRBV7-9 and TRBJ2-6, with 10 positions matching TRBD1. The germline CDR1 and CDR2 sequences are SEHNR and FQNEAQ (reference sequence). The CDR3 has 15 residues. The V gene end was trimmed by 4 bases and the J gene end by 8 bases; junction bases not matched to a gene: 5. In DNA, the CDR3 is TGTGCCAGCAGCTATCCGGGACAGGGGACCAACGTCCTGACTTTC. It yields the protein CASSYPGQGTNVLTF. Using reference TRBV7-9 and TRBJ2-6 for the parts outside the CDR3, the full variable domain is DTGVSQNPRHKITKRGQNVTFRCDPISEHNRLYWYRQTLGQGPEFLTYFQNEAQLEKSRLLSDRFSAERPKGSFSTLEIQRTEQGDSAMYLCASSYPGQGTNVLTFGAGSRLTVL.

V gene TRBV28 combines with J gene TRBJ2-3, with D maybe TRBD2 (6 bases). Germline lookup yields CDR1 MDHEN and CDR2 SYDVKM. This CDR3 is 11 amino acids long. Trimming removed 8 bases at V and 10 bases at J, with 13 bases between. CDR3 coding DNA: TGTGCCAGCGTACGGGAGACCGCGCAGTATTTT. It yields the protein CASVRETAQYF.

The CDR3 sequence is CASSLSYNYTF. CDR3 sequence (DNA): TGTGCCAGCAGCTTGAGCTACAACTACACCTTC. V is TRBV7-9 and J is TRBJ1-2; D uncertain. Trimming removed 3 bases at V and 10 bases at J, with 9 bases between. Germline CDR1 SEHNR, CDR2 FQNEAQ (reference sequence). The CDR3 sequence is 11 residues long.

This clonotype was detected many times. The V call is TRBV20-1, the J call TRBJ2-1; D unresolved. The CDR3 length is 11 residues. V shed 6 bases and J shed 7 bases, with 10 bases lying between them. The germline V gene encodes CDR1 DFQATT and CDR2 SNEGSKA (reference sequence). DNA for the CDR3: TGCAGTGCCCTTGACTTGAATGAGCAGTTCTTC. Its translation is CSALDLNEQFF.

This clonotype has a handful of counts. The CDR3 DNA reads as TGCGCCAGCAGCCCGGACGGACGGGCTAGCGGGACCTACTACGAGCAGTACGTC. The encoded protein is CASSPDGRASGTYYEQYV. The chain is built from TRBV5-1 and TRBJ2-7, with 9 positions matching TRBD2. Germline V lookup: CDR1 SGHRS, CDR2 YFSETQ. The V segment lost 4 bases and the J segment 3 bases; nucleotides outside the gene matches: 17. The CDR3 totals 18 residues.

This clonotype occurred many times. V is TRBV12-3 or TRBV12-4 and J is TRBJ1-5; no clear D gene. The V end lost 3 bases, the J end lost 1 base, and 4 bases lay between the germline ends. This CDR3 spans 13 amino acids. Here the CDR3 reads CASSFTSNQPQHF. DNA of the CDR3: TGTGCCAGCAGTTTCACCAGCAATCAGCCCCAGCATTTT.

The CDR3 region has the DNA TGCAGTGCTAGGGACACGAACCAAGAGACCCAGTACTTC. Encoded protein: CSARDTNQETQYF. The chain has TRBV20-1 and TRBJ2-5; a possible D gene is TRBD1 (5 bases). This CDR3 comprises 13 residues. Germline-derived CDR1 and CDR2 are DFQATT and SNEGSKA (reference sequence). Trimming shortened V by 3 bases and J by 0 bases, and 8 bases separated the two germline ends.

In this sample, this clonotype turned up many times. DNA for the CDR3: TGCAGTGCTCCCCGAGGACAGAACAATCAGCCCCAGCATTTT. This gives the protein CSAPRGQNNQPQHF. The chain is built from TRBV20-1 and TRBJ1-5; TRBD1 might be the D (6 bases). V shed 5 bases and J shed 3 bases, with 14 bases lying between them. CDR3 length: 14 amino acids. Germline CDR1 is DFQATT and CDR2 is SNEGSKA (reference sequence).

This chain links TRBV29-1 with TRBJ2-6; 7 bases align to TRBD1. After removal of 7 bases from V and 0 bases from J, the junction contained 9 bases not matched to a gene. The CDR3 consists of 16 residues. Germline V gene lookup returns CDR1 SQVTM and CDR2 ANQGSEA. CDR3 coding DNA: TGCAGCGCCTGGGGGACAGTGAGCTCTGGGGCCAACGTCCTGACTTTC. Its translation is CSAWGTVSSGANVLTF.

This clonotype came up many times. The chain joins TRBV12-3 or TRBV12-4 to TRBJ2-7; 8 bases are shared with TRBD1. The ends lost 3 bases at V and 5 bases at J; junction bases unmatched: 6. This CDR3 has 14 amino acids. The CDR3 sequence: CASSFTDRANEQYF. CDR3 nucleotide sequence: TGTGCCAGCAGTTTTACGGACAGGGCTAACGAGCAGTACTTC.

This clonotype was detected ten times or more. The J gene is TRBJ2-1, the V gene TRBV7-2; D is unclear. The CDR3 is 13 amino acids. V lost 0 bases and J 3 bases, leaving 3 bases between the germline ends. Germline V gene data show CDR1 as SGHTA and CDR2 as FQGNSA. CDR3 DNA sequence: TGTGCCAGCAGCTTAGCCAACTACAATGAGCAGTTCTTC. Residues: CASSLANYNEQFF. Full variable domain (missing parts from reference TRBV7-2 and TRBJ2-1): GAGVSQSPSNKVTEKGKDVELRCDPISGHTALYWYRQSLGQGLEFLIYFQGNSAPDKSGLPSDRFSAERTGGSVSTLTIQRTQQEDSAVYLCASSLANYNEQFFGPGTRLTVL.